This T cell receptor beta chain appears in the sequencing data of a study of human T cells and chemical hapten exposure. Findings and limits, study-wide: While controls formed fewer of them, expanded TCRs formed significantly more large CDR3 similarity clusters.

Sample time point: pre-sensitization, week 0. Specified treatment: therapeutic diphenylcyclopropenone sensitization with weekly scalp DPC. The library gave individual cDNA molecules unique molecular identifiers. TCRdb fed the RACE reads into MiXCR, producing one record per CDR3 protein. The sample holds under 400,000 distinct CDR3 sequences, 4.5% to 6% seen once. This CDR3 contains 11 residues. Germline V gene sequence: CDR1 WSHSY, CDR2 SAAADI. V was clipped by 8 bases and J by 11 bases, with 15 bases between them. This clonotype was found many times. Its antigen is as yet unknown. This sequence was found in a woman aged 45-60 years with alopecia areata. Some clones in this sample may be carry-over from other donors' samples. This sequence joins TRBV10-2 and TRBJ1-1; D uncertain. The sample was whole blood, taken in connection with sensitization to the hapten diphenylcyclopropenone (DPC). The CDR3 loop reads CASLGPGGAFF. As DNA, the CDR3 is TGCGCCAGCTTAGGACCTGGCGGGGCTTTCTTT.